Each of the 17 T cell receptor beta chains below was sequenced from the same sample in a study of CXCR3-negative and CXCR3-positive naive CD8 T cells. It was by 5' RACE with UMI labels that the TRB cDNA libraries were prepared. TCRdb reanalyzed the 5' RACE reads, giving one entry per CDR3 protein sequence and no DNA. The listing contains about 130,000 distinct CDR3 sequences. What was sequenced was naive CXCR3- CD8+ T cells from blood. Subset in this sample: CD45RO-CCR7+CD27+CD95- naive CD8+ T cells lacking CXCR3 (TNR3-). The receptor source for this set is a human donor in good health. Some clones in this sample may be carry-over from other donors' samples.

V usage is TRBV10-2 and J usage is TRBJ2-3; TCRdb lists TRBD2, though no DNA is available to test this call. Germline V gene lookup returns CDR1 WSHSY and CDR2 SAAADI. The CDR3 sequence is 15 residues long. CDR3 sequence reads: CASSEGGGVTDTQYF.

The chain carries TRBV7-8 and TRBJ2-3; TCRdb calls TRBD2, which cannot be checked without DNA. The CDR3 sequence is 23 residues long. The germline V gene encodes CDR1 SGHVS and CDR2 FQNEAQ. CDR3 residues: CASSSRWGTERLGGQGDTDTQYF.

The genes are TRBV5-5 and TRBJ1-2; TCRdb's assignment of TRBD1 cannot be checked, as there is no DNA. This CDR3 has 12 amino acids. The V gene's germline CDR1 is SGHKS and CDR2 YYEKEE (reference sequence). CDR3 sequence: CASSPGTLGYTF.

This chain uses TRBV9 with TRBJ2-1; TCRdb selects TRBD2, and the lack of DNA leaves this call unchecked. The germline V gene encodes CDR1 SGDLS and CDR2 YYNGEE. This CDR3 has 16 amino acids. Here the CDR3 reads CASSSTWTSGNDEQFF.

This chain links TRBV4-1 with TRBJ2-7; the D call of TRBD1 rests on TCRdb alone, since no DNA is present to check it. This CDR3 region has 15 residues. Germline CDR1 and CDR2: MGHRA and YSYEKL. The CDR3 spells CASSPGGTLLYEQYF.

V is TRBV5-1 and J is TRBJ2-2; TCRdb names TRBD2, which stays unverified in the absence of DNA. Germline V gives CDR1 SGHRS, CDR2 YFSETQ. The CDR3 is made up of 16 amino acids. Here the CDR3 reads CASSLEVAGVNGELFF.

The J gene is TRBJ2-7, the V gene TRBV7-2; TCRdb returns TRBD2, unconfirmable since there is no DNA. Looked up from germline, CDR1 is SGHTA and CDR2 is FQGNSA. The CDR3 loop spans 18 amino acids. CDR3 amino acids: CASSRQMVLAGGPYEQYF.

The chain is built from TRBV29-1 and TRBJ2-7; TCRdb's D call, TRBD2, is unchecked because there is no DNA. This CDR3 comprises 14 residues. Germline V gives CDR1 SQVTM, CDR2 ANQGSEA. CDR3 sequence reads: CSVKGGGLSYEQYF.

The gene calls are TRBV24-1 and TRBJ2-3. This CDR3 spans 13 amino acids. CDR1 and CDR2 from the germline V gene are KGHDR and SFDVKD. CDR3 residues: CATSDERPDTQYF.

This sequence joins TRBV7-9 and TRBJ1-5; the D gene TCRdb calls, TRBD1, cannot be checked with no DNA. Germline V lookup: CDR1 SEHNR, CDR2 FQNEAQ (reference sequence). CDR3 length: 14 residues. CDR3 sequence: CASSQPGEGQPQHF.

The CDR3 protein is CASSLPFRGGGDQETQYF. The chain carries TRBV12-3 or TRBV12-4 and TRBJ2-5; TCRdb reports TRBD2, a call that lacks DNA to check it against. The CDR3 runs 18 residues.

V gene TRBV6-1 combines with J gene TRBJ2-5; TCRdb returns TRBD2, unconfirmable since there is no DNA. There are 15 residues in the CDR3. Germline-derived CDR1 and CDR2 are MNHNS and SASEGT. The CDR3 loop is CASRTSGTIGETQYF.

The chain joins TRBV7-9 to TRBJ2-7; TCRdb's D call, TRBD2, is unchecked because there is no DNA. The CDR3 length is 16 residues. Germline CDR1 is SEHNR and CDR2 is FQNEAQ (reference sequence). The CDR3 reads CASSFYRTSGSYEQYF.

The genes are TRBV6-6 and TRBJ1-2. This CDR3 comprises 11 residues. CDR1 MNHNY and CDR2 SVGAGI come from the germline V gene (reference sequence). CDR3: CASSYGDGYTF.

The chain joins TRBV12-3 or TRBV12-4 to TRBJ2-7; the TCRdb call, TRBD1, lacks DNA for checking. The CDR3 runs to 12 residues. CDR3 sequence reads: CASSFSGDEQYF.

This rearrangement joins TRBV7-3 to TRBJ2-7; the TCRdb call, TRBD1, lacks DNA for checking. Germline V gene lookup returns CDR1 SGHTA and CDR2 FQGTGA. The CDR3 sequence is 13 residues long. CDR3 sequence: CASSTGPSYEQYF.

The rearrangement joins TRBV6-2 or TRBV6-3 to TRBJ2-1; TCRdb's D call of TRBD2 is untestable without DNA. Germline assignment: CDR1 MNHEY and CDR2 SVGEGT. The CDR3 totals 17 residues. CDR3 region: CASSYPTTSGGPNEQFF.